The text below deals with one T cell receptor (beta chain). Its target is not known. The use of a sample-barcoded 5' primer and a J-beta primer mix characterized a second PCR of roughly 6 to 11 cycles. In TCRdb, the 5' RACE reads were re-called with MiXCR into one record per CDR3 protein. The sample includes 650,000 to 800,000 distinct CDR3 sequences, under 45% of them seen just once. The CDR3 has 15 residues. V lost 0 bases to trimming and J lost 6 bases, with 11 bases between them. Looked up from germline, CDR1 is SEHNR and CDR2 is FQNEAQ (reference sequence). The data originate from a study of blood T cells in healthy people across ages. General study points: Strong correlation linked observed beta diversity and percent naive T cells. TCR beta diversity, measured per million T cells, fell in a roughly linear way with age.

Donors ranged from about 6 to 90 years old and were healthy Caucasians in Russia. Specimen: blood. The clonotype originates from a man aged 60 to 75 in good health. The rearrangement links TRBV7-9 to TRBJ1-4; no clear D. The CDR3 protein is CASSLAMRFDEKLFF. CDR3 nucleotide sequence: TGTGCCAGCAGCTTAGCGATGAGATTCGATGAAAAACTGTTTTTT.